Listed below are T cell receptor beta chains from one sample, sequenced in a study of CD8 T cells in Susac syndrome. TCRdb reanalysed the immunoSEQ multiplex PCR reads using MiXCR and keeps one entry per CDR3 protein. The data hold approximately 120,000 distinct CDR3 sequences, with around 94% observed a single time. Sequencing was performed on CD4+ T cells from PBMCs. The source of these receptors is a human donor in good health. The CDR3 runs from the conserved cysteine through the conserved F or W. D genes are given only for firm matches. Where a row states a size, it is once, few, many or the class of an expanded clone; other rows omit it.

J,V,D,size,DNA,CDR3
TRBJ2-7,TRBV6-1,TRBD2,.,TGTGCCAGCCGCGGGGATTCAGCGGGACTAACCTACGAGCAGTACTTC,CASRGDSAGLTYEQYF
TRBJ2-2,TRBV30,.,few,TGTGCCTGGAGTGTAAGGGGTTCGGGGGAGCTGTTTTTT,CAWSVRGSGELFF
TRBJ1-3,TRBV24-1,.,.,TGTGCCACCCCGCCGTGCGGAATCAACACCATATATTTT,CATPPCGINTIYF
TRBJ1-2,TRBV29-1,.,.,TGCAGCGTTGAAGATCGGGGGGGGCCCTACGGTGGCTACACCTTC,CSVEDRGGPYGGYTF
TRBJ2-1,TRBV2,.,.,TGTGCCAGCGGCGGGACGTCCTACAATGAGCAGTTCTTC,CASGGTSYNEQFF
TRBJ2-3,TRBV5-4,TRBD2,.,TGTGCCAGCAGCCCGGCTAGCGGGAGGTCGACAGATACGCAGTATTTT,CASSPASGRSTDTQYF
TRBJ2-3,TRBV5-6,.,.,TGTGCCAGCAGCTTGGTCGTGCGAACAAGCACAGATACGCAGTATTTT,CASSLVVRTSTDTQYF
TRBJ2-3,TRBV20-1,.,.,TGCAGTGCCAAGAGGGGCGGTGGAGCGGGTACGCAGTATTTT,CSAKRGGGAGTQYF
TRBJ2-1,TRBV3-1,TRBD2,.,TGTGCCAGCAGCCAAGGGGGACTAGCGGGATACAATGAGCAGTTCTTC,CASSQGGLAGYNEQFF
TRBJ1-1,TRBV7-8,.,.,TGTGCCAGCAGCTTATTCAGGGAATCTGAAGCTTTCTTT,CASSLFRESEAFF
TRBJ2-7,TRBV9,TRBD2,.,TGTGCCAGCAGCGTAGGGATCGGCGGGAGGGCCTACGAGCAGTACTTC,CASSVGIGGRAYEQYF
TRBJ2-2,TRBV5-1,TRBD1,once,TGCGCCAGCAGCGTGGACAGGACGAACACCGGGGAGCTGTTTTTT,CASSVDRTNTGELFF
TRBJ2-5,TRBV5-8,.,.,TGTGCCAGCAGCTACAACCTAGTCCAAGAGACCCAGTACTTC,CASSYNLVQETQYF
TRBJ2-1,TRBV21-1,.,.,TGTGCCAGCAGCAAACGACCTAGGGTCCGCGAGCAGTTCTTC,CASSKRPRVREQFF
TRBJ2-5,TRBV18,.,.,TGTGCCAGCTCACCACCGGGAAGCCAAGAGACCCAGTACTTC,CASSPPGSQETQYF
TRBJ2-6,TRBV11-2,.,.,TGTGCCAGCAGCGTGGGGCGGGCCAGTTCTGGGGCCAACGTCCTGACTTTC,CASSVGRASSGANVLTF
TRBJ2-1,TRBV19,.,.,TGTGCCAGTAGCTTCTACGGGAGTAATATGGACAATGAGCAGTTCTTC,CASSFYGSNMDNEQFF
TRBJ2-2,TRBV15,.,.,TGTGCCACCAGCAGAGATCTGGCCCTTAACACCGGGGAGCTGTTTTTT,CATSRDLALNTGELFF
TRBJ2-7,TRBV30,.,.,TGTGCCTGGAAGGGGCTAGGGCAGTCCTACGAGCAGTACTTC,CAWKGLGQSYEQYF
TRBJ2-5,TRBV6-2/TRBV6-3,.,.,TGTGCCAGCAATTTTGTTAACCAAGAGACCCAGTACTTC,CASNFVNQETQYF
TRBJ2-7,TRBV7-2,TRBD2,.,TGTGCCAGCAGCCCAGGGGGGACTAGCGTTTACGAGCAGTACTTC,CASSPGGTSVYEQYF
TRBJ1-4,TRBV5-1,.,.,TGCGCCAGCAGCTTGAATTCGCCGGGACCGGTGAATGAAAAACTGTTTTTT,CASSLNSPGPVNEKLFF
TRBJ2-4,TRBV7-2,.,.,TGTGCCAGCAGCGCCAGCAGAAACATTCAGTACTTC,CASSASRNIQYF
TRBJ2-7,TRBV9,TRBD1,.,TGTGCCAGCAGCGACCCGGGACAGAGGTCCTACGAGCAGTACTTC,CASSDPGQRSYEQYF
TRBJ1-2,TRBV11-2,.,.,TGTGCCAGCAGCGAAGAAAACTATGGCTACACCTTC,CASSEENYGYTF
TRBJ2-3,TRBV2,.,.,TGTGCCAGCAGTGGGAGAGGGGGGAGCCGGGGCACAGATACGCAGTATTTT,CASSGRGGSRGTDTQYF
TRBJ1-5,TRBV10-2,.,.,TGCGCCAGCACCCCGAACGCAGGGGGCAATCAGCCCCAGCATTTT,CASTPNAGGNQPQHF
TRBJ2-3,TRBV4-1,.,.,TGCGCCAGCAGCCAAGATGGGAATAGCGCCACAGATACGCAGTATTTT,CASSQDGNSATDTQYF
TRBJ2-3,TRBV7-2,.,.,TGTGCCAGCAGCTTCCCAGGTATAGGGACAGATACGCAGTATTTT,CASSFPGIGTDTQYF
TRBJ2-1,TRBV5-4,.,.,TGTGCCAGCAGCTTGGACAGCGCAGCCTACAATGAGCAGTTCTTC,CASSLDSAAYNEQFF
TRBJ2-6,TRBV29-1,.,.,TGCAGCGTTGAAGTTGGTAGCTCTGGGGCCAACGTCCTGACTTTC,CSVEVGSSGANVLTF
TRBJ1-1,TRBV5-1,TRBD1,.,TGCGCCAGCAGCCCGGACAGGGGCGGCAACACTGAAGCTTTCTTT,CASSPDRGGNTEAFF
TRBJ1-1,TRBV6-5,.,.,TGTGCCAGCAGTTACAGCCCAATTTCCCGACCGATGAACACTGAAGCTTTCTTT,CASSYSPISRPMNTEAFF
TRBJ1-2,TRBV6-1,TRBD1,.,TGTGCCAGCAGTGGAGGGACAGGGTTGTATGGCTACACCTTC,CASSGGTGLYGYTF
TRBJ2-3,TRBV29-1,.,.,TGCAGCGTAGTGCGGTCAGGGGATACGCAGTATTTT,CSVVRSGDTQYF